This T cell receptor (beta chain) was sequenced for a study of CD8+CD57+ T cells in acquired aplastic anemia. Overall study results and limits: Comparison of patients with controls identified 25 to 35 shared CD8+ CDR3 sequences.

Patients included in sequencing had previously demonstrated CD8+CD57+ cell expansion by flow cytometry. Each patient carried a diagnosis of severe acquired aplastic anemia. CDR3 and TCR beta VDJ profiling relied on a genomic DNA template. Via MiXCR, TCRdb re-called the reads, giving one row per CDR3 protein. In the table there are about 180,000 distinct CDR3 sequences, almost 50% of which are singletons. As to this clonotype: The antigen is unknown. The junction does not match germline at one end; this may be a read error.

The CDR3 is 18 amino acids. The germline V gene encodes CDR1 KGHDR and CDR2 SFDVKD. Material: sorted CD4+, CD8+, or CD8+CD57+ T cells (not recorded which) from PBMCs. The receptor's source is a human donor with aplastic anemia. The chain recombines TRBV24-1 with TRBJ1-5; 8 bases agree with TRBD1. The CDR3 here is CASSRKQGDTYSNQPQHF. The CDR3 bases are TGTGCCAGCAGTAGAAAACAGGGGGACACCTATAGCAATCAGCCCCAGCATTTT.